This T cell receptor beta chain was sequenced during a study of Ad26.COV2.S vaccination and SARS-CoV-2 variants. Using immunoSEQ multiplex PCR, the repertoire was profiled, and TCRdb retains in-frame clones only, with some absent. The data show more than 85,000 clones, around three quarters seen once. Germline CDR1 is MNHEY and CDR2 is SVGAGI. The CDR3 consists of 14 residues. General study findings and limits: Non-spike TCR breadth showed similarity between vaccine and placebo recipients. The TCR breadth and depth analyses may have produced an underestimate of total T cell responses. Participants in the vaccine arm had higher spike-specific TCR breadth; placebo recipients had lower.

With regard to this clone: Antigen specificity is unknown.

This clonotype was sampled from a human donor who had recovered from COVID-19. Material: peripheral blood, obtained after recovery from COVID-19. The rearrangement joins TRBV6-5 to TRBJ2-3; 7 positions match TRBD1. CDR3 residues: CSSRPGQRTDTQYF. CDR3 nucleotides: TGTTCAAGCAGGCCGGGACAGCGCACAGATACGCAGTATTTT.